This T cell receptor beta chain was sequenced for a study of blood T cell repertoires in COVID-19. Study-level information: Sources were T cells, B-cell-depleted T cells, or PBMCs; the material itself was cDNA or gDNA.

Germline loops: CDR1 LGHDT, CDR2 YNNKEL (reference sequence). Trimming removed 9 bases from V and 0 bases from J, with 8 bases in between. This CDR3 spans 13 amino acids. How the authors handled the data: From reference gene primer amplification, estimates of nucleated cell counts were derived. Clones were sequenced by immunoSEQ multiplex PCR, and TCRdb holds only the in-frame ones, with some missing. Clone size and the V and J calls come from that table; the DNA yielded D and trimming. The table includes hundreds of thousands of clones, about 82% detected once. Sequencing was done on a sample of peripheral blood. This sequence was found in a man aged 50 to 60 with active or convalescent COVID-19. J is TRBJ2-2 and V is TRBV3-1 (or the pseudogene TRBV3-2); no definite D call. CDR3 DNA: TGTGCCAGTTTTGGCTCGAACACCGGGGAGCTGTTTTTT. Its protein product is CASFGSNTGELFF.